This entry concerns a single T cell receptor beta chain. The data were taken from a study of shared T cell receptors in the human thymus. Only in-frame clones appear in the TCRdb table, and some are missing; sequencing was by immunoSEQ multiplex PCR. The table shows 600,000 to 900,000 clones, with approximately 85% occurring only once. V shed 2 bases and J 2 bases; nucleotides not matched to a gene: 5. The CDR3 length is 15 residues. Germline V gene data show CDR1 as SGHDN and CDR2 as FVKESK. The same specimen was also included in a second study, on human thymus T cells. That paper adds: The study used thymus tissue resected during corrective heart surgery.

This sequence originates from a girl in the first two years of life with a congenital heart defect. The chain is built from TRBV14 and TRBJ1-1; 7 positions agree with TRBD1. Specimen: thymocytes. The CDR3 coding sequence is TGTGCCAGCAGCCAATACAGGGGACCTAACACTGAAGCTTTCTTT. It yields the protein CASSQYRGPNTEAFF.